This is a list of T cell receptor beta chains from one sample in a study of beta chain features in type 1 diabetes. Using immunoSEQ multiplex PCR, the repertoire was profiled, and TCRdb retains in-frame clones only, with some absent. The data contain 250,000 or so clones, 25% to 35% of them singletons. The sequenced sample was central memory CD4+ T cells from blood. These receptors all come from a man aged 25-40 years in good health. CDR3s include the opening cysteine and the closing phenylalanine or tryptophan. The order of the fields is clone size, V gene, CDR3 length, J gene, D gene, CDR3 protein, CDR3 DNA. A D gene is named only where the DNA matches it firmly. Part of the rows lack a size; the others show once, few, many or a class for expanded clones.

few	TRBV11-2	17	TRBJ2-7	TRBD1	CASSLRRQGAIPYEQYF	TGTGCCAGCAGCCTCCGTCGACAGGGGGCAATCCCCTACGAGCAGTACTTC
NA	TRBV29-1	13	TRBJ2-5	NA	CSVALDSQETQYF	TGCAGCGTCGCCCTGGACTCACAAGAGACCCAGTACTTC
few	TRBV7-2	15	TRBJ2-5	NA	CASSLRPLAQETQYF	TGTGCCAGCAGTTTAAGGCCGCTAGCACAAGAGACCCAGTACTTC
few	TRBV18	15	TRBJ2-1	TRBD2	CASSPLPTSGNEQFF	TGTGCCAGCTCACCACTACCGACTAGCGGGAATGAGCAGTTCTTC
NA	TRBV30	11	TRBJ2-1	NA	CALPIYNEQFF	TGTGCCCTCCCAATCTACAATGAGCAGTTCTTC
many	TRBV5-1	12	TRBJ2-7	NA	CASSLGDNEQYF	TGCGCCAGCAGCTTGGGGGACAACGAGCAGTACTTC
NA	TRBV5-8	17	TRBJ2-1	TRBD2	CASSIPAGGNRPDEQFF	TGTGCCAGCAGCATCCCGGCGGGGGGCAACCGGCCGGATGAGCAGTTCTTC
many	TRBV11-2	12	TRBJ2-3	NA	CASSRSTDTQYF	TGTGCCAGCAGCCGTAGCACAGATACGCAGTATTTT
NA	TRBV10-3	15	TRBJ2-3	TRBD2	CAISRTSGSADTQYF	TGTGCCATCAGTCGAACTAGCGGGTCGGCAGATACGCAGTATTTT
NA	TRBV13	13	TRBJ2-3	NA	CASSLVTTDTQYF	TGTGCCAGCAGCTTGGTGACAACAGATACGCAGTATTTT
few	TRBV9	15	TRBJ2-1	TRBD2	CASSVTSGGIDEQFF	TGTGCCAGCAGCGTTACTAGCGGGGGGATCGATGAGCAGTTCTTC
few	TRBV21-1	17	TRBJ2-6	NA	CASSKTGREAGANVLTF	TGTGCCAGCAGCAAAACTGGCCGGGAGGCTGGGGCCAACGTCCTGACTTTC
NA	TRBV9	13	TRBJ2-5	NA	CASSRGAQETQYF	TGTGCCAGCAGTAGGGGTGCCCAAGAGACCCAGTACTTC
NA	TRBV7-2	15	TRBJ1-2	NA	CASSIAPQGFDGYTF	TGTGCCAGCAGCATTGCTCCCCAGGGTTTTGATGGCTACACCTTC
many	TRBV9	16	TRBJ2-1	TRBD2	CASSVGELAGSNEQFF	TGTGCCAGCAGCGTAGGCGAACTAGCGGGGAGCAATGAGCAGTTCTTC
NA	TRBV30	11	TRBJ2-7	NA	CAWARSVEQYF	TGTGCCTGGGCTAGGTCTGTCGAGCAGTACTTC
few	TRBV4-2	14	TRBJ1-5	TRBD1	CASSGGQTDQPQHF	TGTGCCAGCAGCGGGGGACAGACCGATCAGCCCCAGCATTTT
many	TRBV7-2	15	TRBJ2-1	NA	CASSPLGSSYNEQFF	TGTGCCAGCAGCCCACTAGGGAGCTCCTACAATGAGCAGTTCTTC
few	TRBV30	14	TRBJ2-7	TRBD1	CAWSGTGGLNEQYF	TGTGCCTGGAGTGGGACAGGGGGCTTGAACGAGCAGTACTTC
few	TRBV30	12	TRBJ1-1	NA	CAWSVRAAEAFF	TGTGCCTGGAGTGTTAGGGCTGCAGAAGCTTTCTTT
NA	TRBV25-1	14	TRBJ1-3	TRBD1	CASSSGQAGNTIYF	TGTGCCAGCAGCTCCGGACAGGCTGGAAACACCATATATTTT
few	TRBV29-1	11	TRBJ1-1	NA	CSVVRNTEAFF	TGCAGCGTTGTGAGGAACACTGAAGCTTTCTTT
NA	TRBV5-1	12	TRBJ2-1	NA	CASSLVGDEQFF	TGCGCCAGCAGCTTGGTCGGGGATGAGCAGTTCTTC
many	TRBV28	14	TRBJ2-7	TRBD2	CASSPPGGAYEQYF	TGTGCCAGCAGTCCCCCGGGAGGTGCCTACGAGCAGTACTTC
NA	TRBV29-1	11	TRBJ2-7	NA	CSVVASYEQYF	TGCAGCGTTGTAGCTTCCTACGAGCAGTACTTC
once	TRBV6-6	14	TRBJ1-2	NA	CASSKDGAYYGYTF	TGTGCCAGCAGTAAGGACGGAGCCTACTATGGCTACACCTTC
NA	TRBV13	17	TRBJ2-1	TRBD2	CASSLGLAGGPYNEQFF	TGTGCCAGCAGCTTAGGTCTAGCGGGAGGTCCCTACAATGAGCAGTTCTTC
few	TRBV5-1	15	TRBJ2-5	TRBD1	CASSLQGQGRETQYF	TGCGCCAGCAGCCTGCAGGGACAGGGACGAGAGACCCAGTACTTC
NA	TRBV30	13	TRBJ1-5	NA	CAWSSIHGQPQHF	TGTGCCTGGAGTTCCATACATGGACAGCCCCAGCATTTT
NA	TRBV18	13	TRBJ1-5	NA	CASSQDGNQPQHF	TGTGCCAGCTCACAAGACGGTAATCAGCCCCAGCATTTT
NA	TRBV7-2	14	TRBJ1-2	NA	CASSLNRATHGYTF	TGTGCCAGCAGCTTAAACAGGGCTACCCATGGCTACACCTTC
many	TRBV30	12	TRBJ1-1	NA	CAWRLGPTEAFF	TGTGCCTGGAGACTGGGGCCTACTGAAGCTTTCTTT
NA	TRBV29-1	13	TRBJ2-7	NA	CSVSSLAGYEQYF	TGCAGCGTGTCGTCATTGGCGGGATACGAGCAGTACTTC
few	TRBV11-1	18	TRBJ2-6	NA	CASSLFSPGMTGANVLTF	TGTGCCAGCAGCTTATTCTCCCCGGGCATGACTGGGGCCAACGTCCTGACTTTC
NA	TRBV11-2	16	TRBJ2-7	NA	CASSLGVFGSSYEQYF	TGTGCCAGCAGCTTAGGAGTATTCGGCAGCTCCTACGAGCAGTACTTC
NA	TRBV6-5	15	TRBJ2-5	TRBD2	CASSRTSGSQETQYF	TGTGCCAGCAGTCGGACTAGCGGGAGTCAAGAGACCCAGTACTTC
NA	TRBV29-1	13	TRBJ2-6	TRBD2	CSVESGRANVLTF	TGCAGCGTTGAAAGCGGGAGGGCCAACGTCCTGACTTTC
few	TRBV7-2	14	TRBJ2-1	TRBD2	CASDRLAGGDKQFF	TGTGCCAGCGATAGACTAGCGGGCGGGGATAAGCAGTTCTTC
NA	TRBV29-1	12	TRBJ2-4	NA	CSVTGIENIQYF	TGCAGCGTAACCGGGATCGAAAACATTCAGTACTTC
NA	TRBV7-2	13	TRBJ2-1	NA	CASSLGPSAEQFF	TGTGCCAGCAGCTTAGGGCCTAGCGCCGAGCAGTTCTTC
few	TRBV7-2	11	TRBJ2-5	NA	CASSSAETQYF	TGTGCCAGCAGCTCCGCGGAGACCCAGTACTTC
few	TRBV18	10	TRBJ2-3	NA	CASSTDTQYF	TGTGCCAGCTCGACAGATACGCAGTATTTT
few	TRBV28	15	TRBJ2-5	NA	CASSLGDLWGETQYF	TGTGCCAGCAGTTTAGGGGACCTTTGGGGAGAGACCCAGTACTTC
NA	TRBV19	16	TRBJ1-5	TRBD1	CASSSLIQGANQPQHF	TGTGCCAGTAGTAGTCTAATACAGGGGGCTAATCAGCCCCAGCATTTT
NA	TRBV19	11	TRBJ2-1	NA	CASIRENEQFF	TGTGCCAGTATAAGGGAAAATGAGCAGTTCTTC
NA	TRBV7-2	15	TRBJ2-7	TRBD2	CASSLMAGGPYEQYF	TGTGCCAGCAGCTTGATGGCGGGAGGGCCCTACGAGCAGTACTTC
NA	TRBV2	13	TRBJ1-2	NA	CASSENSNYGYTF	TGTGCCAGCAGTGAGAATTCCAACTATGGCTACACCTTC
NA	TRBV9	15	TRBJ2-1	TRBD2	CASSATSGDYNEQFF	TGTGCCAGCAGCGCGACTAGCGGGGACTACAATGAGCAGTTCTTC
NA	TRBV30	13	TRBJ2-7	TRBD1	CAWRRDRLNEQYF	TGTGCCTGGAGGCGGGACAGGCTAAACGAGCAGTACTTC
NA	TRBV5-6	14	TRBJ2-5	TRBD2	CASSFWTSKETQYF	TGTGCCAGCAGCTTCTGGACTAGCAAAGAGACCCAGTACTTC
NA	TRBV7-2	14	TRBJ2-7	NA	CASSLVGSSYEQYF	TGTGCCAGCAGCTTAGTAGGCAGCTCCTACGAGCAGTACTTC
NA	TRBV6-5	15	TRBJ2-4	NA	CASSSNFGGKNIQYF	TGTGCCAGCAGCTCTAATTTCGGGGGCAAAAACATTCAGTACTTC
NA	TRBV10-3	14	TRBJ2-3	NA	CAISAGATADTQYF	TGTGCCATCAGTGCCGGGGCAACGGCGGATACGCAGTATTTT
NA	TRBV2	21	TRBJ2-1	TRBD2	CASISPLGTSGGNSSYNEQFF	TGTGCCAGCATTAGCCCCCTGGGGACTAGCGGGGGGAACAGCTCCTACAATGAGCAGTTCTTC
many	TRBV29-1	16	TRBJ2-6	TRBD1	CSAVEGAGSGANVLTF	TGCAGCGCTGTAGAGGGGGCTGGTTCTGGGGCCAACGTCCTGACTTTC